Listed below are T cell receptor beta chains from one sample, sequenced in a study of CD39 and CD103 CD8 tumor-infiltrating T cells. Clones were sequenced by immunoSEQ multiplex PCR, and TCRdb holds only the in-frame ones, with some missing. Of over a thousand clones in the sample, around 50% were seen once. Sample: CD39- CD103+ CD8+ T cells sorted from the tumor. Receptor source: a human donor with head and neck squamous cell carcinoma. Both conserved end residues are part of each CDR3. The D gene is left open where the match is weak. Size is stated for part of the rows, as once, few or many counts, or as a class when the clone is expanded.

V,D,J,size,CDR3,DNA
TRBV9,NA,TRBJ2-1,NA,CASSVGGDYNEQFF,TGTGCCAGCAGCGTAGGTGGGGACTACAATGAGCAGTTCTTC
TRBV7-8,NA,TRBJ1-5,large,CASSLSDDSSNQPQHF,TGTGCCAGCAGCTTATCTGACGACAGTAGCAATCAGCCCCAGCATTTT
TRBV25-1,NA,TRBJ1-2,NA,CASRNSPLDYGYTF,TGTGCCAGCAGAAACAGCCCTCTCGACTATGGCTACACCTTC
TRBV9,NA,TRBJ2-1,NA,CASSVDPGSSYNEQFF,TGTGCCAGCAGCGTAGATCCGGGAAGCTCCTACAATGAGCAGTTCTTC
TRBV5-4,TRBD2,TRBJ2-7,NA,CASSPRTSGNYEQYF,TGTGCCAGCAGCCCCAGGACTAGCGGTAACTACGAGCAGTACTTC
TRBV30,TRBD1,TRBJ2-7,few,CAWMPSTGTGTYEQYF,TGTGCCTGGATGCCGTCAACCGGGACAGGAACGTACGAGCAGTACTTC
TRBV5-5,TRBD2,TRBJ2-1,NA,CASSLSHLGGGNSNEQFF,TGTGCCAGCAGCTTGAGCCATTTAGGCGGGGGGAACTCCAATGAGCAGTTCTTC
TRBV11-1,NA,TRBJ2-2,few,CASSYKGDGGELFF,TGTGCCAGCAGCTACAAGGGGGATGGCGGGGAGCTGTTTTTT
TRBV7-6,NA,TRBJ2-1,few,CASSPSGGWQFF,TGTGCCAGCAGCCCCTCCGGAGGCTGGCAGTTCTTC
TRBV7-8,NA,TRBJ1-5,NA,CASSLAVGYQPQHF,TGTGCCAGCAGCCTAGCCGTGGGTTATCAGCCCCAGCATTTT
TRBV23-1,TRBD1,TRBJ1-6,few,CASRTRQGRTSSPLHF,TGCGCCAGCAGGACTCGACAGGGAAGGACGAGTTCACCCCTCCACTTT